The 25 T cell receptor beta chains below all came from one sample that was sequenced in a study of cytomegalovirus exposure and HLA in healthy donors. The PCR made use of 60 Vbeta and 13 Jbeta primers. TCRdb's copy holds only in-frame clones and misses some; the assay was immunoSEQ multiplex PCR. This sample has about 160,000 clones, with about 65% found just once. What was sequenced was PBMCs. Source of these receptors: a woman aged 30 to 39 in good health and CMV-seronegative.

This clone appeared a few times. This CDR3 reads CAWSVGNTGELFF. The CDR3 nucleotides read TGTGCCTGGAGTGTCGGGAACACCGGGGAGCTGTTTTTT. This chain links TRBV30 with TRBJ2-2, with D hard to call. V was shortened by 0 bases and J by 1 base, with 3 bases between the two germline ends. Germline V gene lookup returns CDR1 GTSNPN and CDR2 SVGIG (reference sequence). The CDR3 is made up of 13 amino acids.

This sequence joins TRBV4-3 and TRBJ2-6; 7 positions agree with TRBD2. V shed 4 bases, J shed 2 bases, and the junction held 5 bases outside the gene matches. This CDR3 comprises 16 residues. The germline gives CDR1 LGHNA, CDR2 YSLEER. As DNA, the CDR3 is TGCGCCAGCAGCCTCCTAAGCGGGGCTGGGGCCAACGTCCTGACTTTC. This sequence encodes CASSLLSGAGANVLTF.

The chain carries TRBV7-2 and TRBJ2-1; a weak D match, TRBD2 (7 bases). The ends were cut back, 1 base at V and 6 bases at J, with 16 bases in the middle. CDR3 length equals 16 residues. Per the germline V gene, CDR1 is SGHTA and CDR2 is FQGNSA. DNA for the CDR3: TGTGCCAGCAGCTTAGTTGGGGGGGCTACAGGCAATGAGCAGTTCTTC. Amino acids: CASSLVGGATGNEQFF.

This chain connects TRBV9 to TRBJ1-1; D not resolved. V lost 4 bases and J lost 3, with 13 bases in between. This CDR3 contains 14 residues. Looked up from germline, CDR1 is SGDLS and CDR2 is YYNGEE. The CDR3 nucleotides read TGTGCCAGCAGCCCCCTCGGAGCGGACACTGAAGCTTTCTTT. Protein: CASSPLGADTEAFF.

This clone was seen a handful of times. DNA for the CDR3: TGTGCCAGCAGCTTAGGCACGGGACTCAACACCGGGGAGCTGTTTTTT. It codes for CASSLGTGLNTGELFF. The chain links TRBV7-9 to TRBJ2-2, with D perhaps TRBD2 (6 bases). The V end lost 1 base, the J end lost 2 bases, and 11 bases lay between the germline ends. The V gene's germline CDR1 is SEHNR and CDR2 FQNEAQ (reference sequence). CDR3 length: 16 residues.

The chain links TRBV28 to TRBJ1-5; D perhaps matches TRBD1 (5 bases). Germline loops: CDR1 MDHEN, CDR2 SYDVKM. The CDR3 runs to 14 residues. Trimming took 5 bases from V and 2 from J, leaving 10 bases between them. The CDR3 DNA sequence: TGTGCCAGCAGTGGAGAAGGGGGCAATCAGCCCCAGCATTTT. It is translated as CASSGEGGNQPQHF.

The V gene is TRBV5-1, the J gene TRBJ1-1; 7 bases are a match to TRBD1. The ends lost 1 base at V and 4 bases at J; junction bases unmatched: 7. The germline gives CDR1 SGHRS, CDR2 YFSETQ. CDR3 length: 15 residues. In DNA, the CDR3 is TGCGCCAGCAGCTTGCCCGGGACAGTCGTCACTGAAGCTTTCTTT. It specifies CASSLPGTVVTEAFF.

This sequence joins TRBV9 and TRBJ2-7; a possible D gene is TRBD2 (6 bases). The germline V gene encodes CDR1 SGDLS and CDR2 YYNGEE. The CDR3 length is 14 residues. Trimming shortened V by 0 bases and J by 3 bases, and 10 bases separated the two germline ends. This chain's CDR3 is CASSVAGSFYEQYF. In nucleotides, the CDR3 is TGTGCCAGCAGCGTAGCCGGGAGCTTCTACGAGCAGTACTTC.

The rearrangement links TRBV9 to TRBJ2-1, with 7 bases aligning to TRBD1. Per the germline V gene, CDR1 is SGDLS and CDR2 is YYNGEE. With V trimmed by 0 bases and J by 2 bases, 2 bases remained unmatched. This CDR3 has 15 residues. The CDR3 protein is CASSVEGAPYNEQFF. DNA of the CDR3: TGTGCCAGCAGCGTAGAGGGGGCGCCCTACAATGAGCAGTTCTTC.

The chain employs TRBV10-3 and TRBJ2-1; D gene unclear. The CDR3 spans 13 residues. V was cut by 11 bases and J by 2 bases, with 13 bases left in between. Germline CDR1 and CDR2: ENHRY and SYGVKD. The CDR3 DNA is TGTGCCGTCGGTGGAACTGCCTACAATGAGCAGTTCTTC. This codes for CAVGGTAYNEQFF.

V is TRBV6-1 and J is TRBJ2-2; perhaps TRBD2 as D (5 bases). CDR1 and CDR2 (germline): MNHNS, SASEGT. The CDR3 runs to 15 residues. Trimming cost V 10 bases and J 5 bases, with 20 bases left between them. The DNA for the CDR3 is TGTGCCAACAAGGGTGACGGAGGCTTGACCGGGGAGCTGTTTTTT. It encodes CANKGDGGLTGELFF.

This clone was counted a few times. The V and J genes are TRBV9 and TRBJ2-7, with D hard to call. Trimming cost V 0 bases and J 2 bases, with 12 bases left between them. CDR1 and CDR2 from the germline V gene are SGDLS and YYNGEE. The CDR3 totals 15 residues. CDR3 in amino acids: CASSVGTTVAYEQYF. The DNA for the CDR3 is TGTGCCAGCAGCGTAGGTACTACGGTGGCCTACGAGCAGTACTTC.

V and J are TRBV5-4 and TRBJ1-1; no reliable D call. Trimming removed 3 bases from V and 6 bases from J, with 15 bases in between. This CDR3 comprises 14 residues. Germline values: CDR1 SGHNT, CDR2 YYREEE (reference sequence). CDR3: CASSSSEGLAEAFF. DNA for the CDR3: TGTGCCAGCAGCTCGTCCGAGGGTCTTGCTGAAGCTTTCTTT.

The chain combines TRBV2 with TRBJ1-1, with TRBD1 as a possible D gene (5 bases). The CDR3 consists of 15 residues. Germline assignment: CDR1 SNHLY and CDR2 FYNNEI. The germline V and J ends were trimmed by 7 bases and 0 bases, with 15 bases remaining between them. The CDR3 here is CASTRDSRMNTEAFF. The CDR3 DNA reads TGTGCCAGCACTCGGGACTCTCGAATGAACACTGAAGCTTTCTTT.

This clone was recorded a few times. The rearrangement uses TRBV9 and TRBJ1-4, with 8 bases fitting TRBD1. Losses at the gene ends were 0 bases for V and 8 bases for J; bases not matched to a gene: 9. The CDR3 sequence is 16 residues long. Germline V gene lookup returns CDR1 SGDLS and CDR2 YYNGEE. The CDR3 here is CASSVGVDRGGEKLFF. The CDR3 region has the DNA TGTGCCAGCAGCGTAGGCGTCGACAGGGGCGGCGAAAAACTGTTTTTT.

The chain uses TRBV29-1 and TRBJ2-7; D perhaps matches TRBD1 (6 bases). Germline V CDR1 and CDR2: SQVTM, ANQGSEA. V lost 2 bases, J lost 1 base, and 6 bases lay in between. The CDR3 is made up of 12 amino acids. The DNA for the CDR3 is TGCAGCGTTGAAACAGGGTCCTACGAGCAGTACTTC. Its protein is CSVETGSYEQYF.

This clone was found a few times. The CDR3 region has the DNA TGCGCCAGCAGCTTTCAGGGGGAAGAGACCCAGTACTTC. Residues: CASSFQGEETQYF. The chain couples TRBV5-1 to TRBJ2-5; 7 bases align to TRBD1. Germline V lookup: CDR1 SGHRS, CDR2 YFSETQ. After removal of 2 bases from V and 3 bases from J, the junction contained 1 base not matched to a gene. The CDR3 loop spans 13 amino acids.

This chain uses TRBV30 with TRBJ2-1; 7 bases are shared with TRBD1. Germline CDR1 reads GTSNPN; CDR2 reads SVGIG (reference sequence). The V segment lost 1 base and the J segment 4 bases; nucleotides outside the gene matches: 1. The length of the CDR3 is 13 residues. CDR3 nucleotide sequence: TGTGCCTGGAGTGGGGGACAGTACAATGAGCAGTTCTTC. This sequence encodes CAWSGGQYNEQFF.

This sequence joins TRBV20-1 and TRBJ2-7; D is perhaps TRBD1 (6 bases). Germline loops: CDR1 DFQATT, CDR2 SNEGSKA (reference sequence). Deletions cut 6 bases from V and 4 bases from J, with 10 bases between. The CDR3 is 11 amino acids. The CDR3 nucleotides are TGCAGTGCCGACACAGGGTACGAGCAGTACTTC. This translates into CSADTGYEQYF.

The CDR3 sequence: CASSPRGSYNSPLHF. Written as DNA, the CDR3 is TGTGCCAGCAGTCCCCGGGGATCCTATAATTCACCCCTCCACTTT. The V call is TRBV6-5, the J call TRBJ1-6; D is undetermined. V gave up 5 bases and J gave up 1 base, with 9 bases separating them. Germline-derived CDR1 and CDR2 are MNHEY and SVGAGI. The CDR3 is made up of 15 amino acids.

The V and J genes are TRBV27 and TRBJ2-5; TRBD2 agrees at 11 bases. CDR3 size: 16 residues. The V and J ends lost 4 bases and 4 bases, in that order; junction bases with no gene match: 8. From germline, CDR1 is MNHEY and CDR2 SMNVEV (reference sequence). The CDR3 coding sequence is TGTGCCAGCAGTTCCCCTACTAGCGGGAGATTAGAGACCCAGTACTTC. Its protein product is CASSSPTSGRLETQYF.

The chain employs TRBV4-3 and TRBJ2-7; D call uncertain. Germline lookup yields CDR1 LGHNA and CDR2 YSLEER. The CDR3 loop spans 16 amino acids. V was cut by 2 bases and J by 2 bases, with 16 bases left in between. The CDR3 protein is CASSQYSTKRPYEQYF. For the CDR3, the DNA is TGCGCCAGCAGCCAATATAGCACTAAACGACCCTACGAGCAGTACTTC.

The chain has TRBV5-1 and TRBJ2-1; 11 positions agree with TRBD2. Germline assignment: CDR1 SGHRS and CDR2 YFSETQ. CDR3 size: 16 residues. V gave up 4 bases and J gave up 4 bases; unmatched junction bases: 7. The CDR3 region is CASSPRLAGGYNEQFF. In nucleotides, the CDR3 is TGCGCCAGCAGCCCACGGCTAGCGGGAGGATACAATGAGCAGTTCTTC.

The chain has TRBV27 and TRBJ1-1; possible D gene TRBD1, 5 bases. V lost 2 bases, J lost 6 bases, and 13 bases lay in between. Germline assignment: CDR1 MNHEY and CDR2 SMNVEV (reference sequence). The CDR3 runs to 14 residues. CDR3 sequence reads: CASSLTQGFAEAFF. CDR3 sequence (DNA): TGTGCCAGCAGTTTAACTCAGGGTTTCGCTGAAGCTTTCTTT.

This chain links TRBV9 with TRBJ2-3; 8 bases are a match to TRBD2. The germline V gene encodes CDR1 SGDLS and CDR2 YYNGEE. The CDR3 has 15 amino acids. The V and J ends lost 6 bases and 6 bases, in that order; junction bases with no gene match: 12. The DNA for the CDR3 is TGTGCCAGCACCGAGCGGGAGAGTGGTTCGGATACGCAGTATTTT. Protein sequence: CASTERESGSDTQYF.